These 32 T cell receptor beta chains originate from one sample sequenced in a study of human T cells and chemical hapten exposure. The time point was: patch test 1, 2 weeks after DPC sensitization. Sample treatment: therapeutic diphenylcyclopropenone sensitization with weekly scalp DPC. TCRdb independently ran MiXCR on the RACE reads; one entry per CDR3 protein. The sample carries some 180,000 distinct CDR3 sequences, 20% to 25% recorded once. This material consisted of whole blood, taken in connection with sensitization to the hapten diphenylcyclopropenone (DPC). Receptors originate from a woman between 45 and 60 years old with alopecia areata. Some clones in this sample may be carry-over from other donors' samples.

The chain joins TRBV25-1 to TRBJ2-1; 10 positions match TRBD2. The CDR3 has 16 residues. V shed 5 bases, J shed 6 bases, and the junction held 10 bases outside the gene matches. Germline lookup yields CDR1 MGHDK and CDR2 SYGVNS. In DNA form, the CDR3 reads TGTGCCAGCAGTAAGCCCGAGCTAGCGGGAGTCAATGAGCAGTTCTTC. As protein: CASSKPELAGVNEQFF.

The chain employs TRBV7-2 and TRBJ2-3; 9 nucleotides line up with TRBD2. CDR1 and CDR2 from the germline V gene are SGHTA and FQGNSA. V was clipped by 1 base and J by 4 bases; unmatched bases: 9. CDR3 length equals 17 residues. The CDR3 sequence is CASSLGPAGGMADTQYF. The CDR3 DNA follows: TGTGCCAGCAGCTTAGGTCCGGCGGGAGGGATGGCAGATACGCAGTATTTT.

The table lists this clonotype with a count of one. The J gene is TRBJ2-4, the V gene TRBV20-1, with 8 bases that match TRBD2. Germline loops: CDR1 DFQATT, CDR2 SNEGSKA (reference sequence). Losses at the gene ends were 3 bases for V and 6 bases for J; bases not matched to a gene: 7. The CDR3 has 14 residues. CDR3 in amino acids: CSASLVSGINIQYF. The DNA for the CDR3 is TGCAGTGCTAGCTTGGTTAGCGGGATAAACATTCAGTACTTC.

This clonotype was seen repeatedly, ten times or more. This rearrangement joins TRBV5-1 to TRBJ2-3; 7 positions agree with TRBD2. The CDR3 is made up of 11 amino acids. Trimming took 3 bases from V and 8 from J; bases not matched to a gene: 0. Looked up from germline, CDR1 is SGHRS and CDR2 is YFSETQ. CDR3 DNA: TGCGCCAGCAGCTGGGGGGGTACGCAGTATTTT. Its translation is CASSWGGTQYF.

This clonotype was found a few times. This chain joins TRBV20-1 and TRBJ1-4; D is perhaps TRBD1 (6 bases). Germline-derived CDR1 and CDR2 are DFQATT and SNEGSKA (reference sequence). This CDR3 region has 13 residues. V was pared by 0 bases and J by 8 bases, with 10 bases between. The CDR3 loop is CSARDRGGEKLFF. CDR3 in DNA: TGCAGTGCTAGAGACAGGGGAGGCGAAAAACTGTTTTTT.

The chain employs TRBV15 and TRBJ2-7; TRBD2 matches at 8 bases. The CDR3 runs to 16 residues. Germline assignment: CDR1 LNHNV and CDR2 YYDKDF (reference sequence). The V segment lost 1 base and the J segment 0 bases; nucleotides outside the gene matches: 5. CDR3 sequence (DNA): TGTGCCACCAGCAGAGGCGGGCTAGCGGGCTCCTACGAGCAGTACTTC. Protein sequence: CATSRGGLAGSYEQYF. Variable domain in full (rest from reference TRBV15 and TRBJ2-7): DAMVIQNPRYQVTQFGKPVTLSCSQTLNHNVMYWYQQKSSQAPKLLFHYYDKDFNNEADTPDNFQSRRPNTSFCFLDIRSPGLGDTAMYLCATSRGGLAGSYEQYFGPGTRLTVT.

V usage is TRBV6-1 and J usage is TRBJ2-1, with 11 positions matching TRBD2. Germline V gives CDR1 MNHNS, CDR2 SASEGT. Trimming removed 7 bases from V and 4 bases from J; junction bases left unmatched: 6. This CDR3 has 15 residues. The chain's CDR3 is CASTRTSGLYNEQFF. CDR3 in DNA: TGTGCCAGCACCCGGACTAGCGGGTTGTACAATGAGCAGTTCTTC.

The chain is built from TRBV6-1 and TRBJ1-2; D is unresolved. The CDR3 is 14 amino acids. V was trimmed by 1 base and J by 3 bases, leaving 9 bases between them. Germline CDR1 reads MNHNS; CDR2 reads SASEGT. CDR3 DNA sequence: TGTGCCAGCAGTGAAGGGACGTCGGACTATGGCTACACCTTC. Protein sequence: CASSEGTSDYGYTF.

This chain joins TRBV6-5 and TRBJ1-2, with 8 bases that match TRBD1. The CDR3 is made up of 15 amino acids. V shed 2 bases and J 4 bases; nucleotides not matched to a gene: 6. Germline loops: CDR1 MNHEY, CDR2 SVGAGI. CDR3 in amino acids: CASSYPSGGFYGYTF. CDR3 coding DNA: TGTGCCAGCAGTTACCCGTCAGGGGGCTTCTATGGCTACACCTTC.

By proportion, this clonotype is large. V usage is TRBV10-1 and J usage is TRBJ2-1; 12 bases line up with TRBD2. The CDR3 contains 18 residues. The germline V gene encodes CDR1 WNHNN and CDR2 SYGVQD (reference sequence). V shed 7 bases and J 1 base; nucleotides not matched to a gene: 11. Written as DNA, the CDR3 is TGCGCCAGCATGTTAGCTAGCGGGAGGGACGATTCCTACAATGAGCAGTTCTTC. Translated: CASMLASGRDDSYNEQFF.

The CDR3 loop reads CSVGTGWGTGELFF. CDR3 nucleotides: TGCAGCGTTGGCACGGGATGGGGCACCGGGGAGCTGTTTTTT. This chain joins TRBV29-1 and TRBJ2-2; tentative D call: TRBD2 (5 bases). Trimming removed 4 bases from V and 4 bases from J, with 13 bases in between. CDR3 length: 14 residues. Germline CDR1 reads SQVTM; CDR2 reads ANQGSEA.

This clonotype showed up just a few times. The chain is built from TRBV29-1 and TRBJ1-5; 8 bases are shared with TRBD1. V lost 5 bases and J lost 4; bases outside the gene matches: 4. The CDR3 contains 13 residues. CDR1 is SQVTM, CDR2 ANQGSEA, per germline. CDR3 in amino acids: CSVQDRANQPQHF. CDR3 nucleotide sequence: TGCAGCGTTCAGGACAGGGCGAATCAGCCCCAGCATTTT.

This clonotype was detected only a few times. V usage is TRBV6-6 and J usage is TRBJ1-1; D possibly corresponds to TRBD1 (5 bases). This CDR3 comprises 15 residues. Germline values: CDR1 MNHNY, CDR2 SVGAGI (reference sequence). The V and J ends lost 2 bases and 1 base respectively, with 11 bases between them. The CDR3, as DNA: TGTGCCAGCAGTTACGCGGGGGGTGAGAACACTGAAGCTTTCTTT. Encoded protein: CASSYAGGENTEAFF.

This clonotype was picked up a small number of times. This chain uses TRBV29-1 with TRBJ1-1; 7 bases match TRBD1. There are 15 residues in the CDR3. V was pared by 6 bases and J by 5 bases, with 15 bases of the junction left unmatched. Germline CDR1 and CDR2: SQVTM and ANQGSEA. The CDR3 sequence is CSVGVAGRGRTEAFF. Here the CDR3 DNA reads TGCAGCGTGGGGGTCGCTGGCAGGGGGAGGACTGAAGCTTTCTTT.

This clonotype was picked up a small number of times. This chain links TRBV6-1 with TRBJ1-5, with D possibly being TRBD1 (6 bases). V lost 3 bases to trimming and J lost 7 bases, with 13 bases between them. The CDR3 totals 14 residues. In germline, CDR1 is MNHNS, CDR2 SASEGT. This CDR3 is CASSDWSGVQPQHF. In DNA, the CDR3 is TGTGCCAGCAGTGATTGGTCAGGGGTGCAGCCCCAGCATTTT.

This clonotype has a handful of counts. V and J are TRBV12-3 or TRBV12-4 and TRBJ1-2; D not certain. The ends were cut back, 5 bases at V and 2 bases at J, with 6 bases in the middle. The CDR3 has 12 amino acids. CDR3: CASSNRNYGYTF. The CDR3 DNA reads TGTGCCAGCAGTAACCGCAACTATGGCTACACCTTC.

The chain combines TRBV5-1 with TRBJ1-4; 8 positions agree with TRBD1. V lost 5 bases and J lost 8; bases outside the gene matches: 14. The germline V gene has CDR1 SGHRS and CDR2 YFSETQ. The CDR3 is 16 residues long. The CDR3 nucleotides are TGCGCCAGCAGTCGAAGACAGGGGACAAATATGGAAAAACTGTTTTTT. Protein product: CASSRRQGTNMEKLFF.

The genes are TRBV3-1 and TRBJ1-1; D is perhaps TRBD1 (5 bases). Trimming took off 1 base at V and 5 bases at J, with 14 bases between the two ends. The CDR3 is made up of 15 amino acids. Per the germline V gene, CDR1 is LGHDT and CDR2 is YNNKEL (reference sequence). CDR3 residues: CASSQGWFGGTEAFF. CDR3 nucleotides: TGTGCCAGCAGCCAAGGTTGGTTCGGGGGGACTGAAGCTTTCTTT. The full variable domain, rest sourced from reference TRBV3-1 and TRBJ1-1, is DTAVSQTPKYLVTQMGNDKSIKCEQNLGHDTMYWYKQDSKKFLKIMFSYNNKELIINETVPNRFSPKSPDKAHLNLHINSLELGDSAVYFCASSQGWFGGTEAFFGQGTRLTVV.

The V and J genes are TRBV20-1 and TRBJ2-7, with D perhaps matching TRBD1 or TRBD2 (5 bases each). Germline lookup yields CDR1 DFQATT and CDR2 SNEGSKA (reference sequence). The CDR3 is 15 amino acids. Trimming removed 1 base at V and 3 bases at J, with 16 bases between. The DNA of the CDR3 is TGCAGTGCTAGAGGGTACCGGGACCCCAACTACGAGCAGTACTTC. This translates into CSARGYRDPNYEQYF.

The rearrangement joins TRBV2 to TRBJ2-7; 7 bases match TRBD2. Germline V CDR1 and CDR2: SNHLY, FYNNEI. This CDR3 comprises 14 residues. V shed 2 bases, J shed 2 bases, and the junction held 3 bases outside the gene matches. The CDR3 loop is CASSERSGTYEQYF. CDR3 DNA sequence: TGTGCCAGCAGTGAACGAAGCGGGACCTACGAGCAGTACTTC.

This clonotype was observed a handful of times. As DNA, the CDR3 is TGTGCCAGCAGGTGGCGTGGGGATGAGCAGTTCTTC. This codes for CASRWRGDEQFF. The V call is TRBV7-9, the J call TRBJ2-1, with no clear D. Germline V gene lookup returns CDR1 SEHNR and CDR2 FQNEAQ (reference sequence). The CDR3 consists of 12 residues. Trimming pared 6 bases from V and 8 bases from J, leaving 11 bases between.

The genes are TRBV5-1 and TRBJ2-1; TRBD2 matches 7 bases. Germline CDR1 is SGHRS and CDR2 is YFSETQ. The V gene end was trimmed by 1 base and the J gene end by 0 bases; junction bases not matched to a gene: 4. The CDR3 has 16 amino acids. The CDR3 protein is CASSLRLADSYNEQFF. In nucleotides, the CDR3 is TGCGCCAGCAGCTTGCGGCTAGCGGACTCCTACAATGAGCAGTTCTTC.

The V and J genes are TRBV7-9 and TRBJ1-5; 8 nucleotides align to TRBD2. The closer fit of TRBJ2-3 to the DNA end suggests the J call may be wrong. The germline V gene encodes CDR1 SEHNR and CDR2 FQNEAQ (reference sequence). This CDR3 contains 14 residues. The CDR3 coding sequence is TGTGCCAGCAGCCCCGGGGGGGTCAATCAGCCCCAGTATTTT. It encodes CASSPGGVNQPQYF.

The genes are TRBV7-6 and TRBJ1-2, with 7 positions matching TRBD1. Germline CDR1 SGHVS, CDR2 FNYEAQ. Trimming cost V 5 bases and J 7 bases; bases outside gene matches: 4. CDR3 length equals 12 residues. CDR3 bases: TGTGCCAGCAGCGCGACAGGGTCTGGCTACACCTTC. Translating gives CASSATGSGYTF.

The rearrangement links TRBV3-1 to TRBJ1-1; D unresolved. CDR1 LGHDT and CDR2 YNNKEL come from the germline V gene (reference sequence). Deletions cut 1 base from V and 10 bases from J, with 13 bases between. CDR3 length: 13 amino acids. Here the CDR3 reads CASSQGAGRGAFF. The DNA for the CDR3 is TGTGCCAGCAGCCAAGGGGCAGGTAGAGGAGCTTTCTTT.

This clonotype was picked up a small number of times. This sequence joins TRBV9 and TRBJ2-1; 10 nucleotides align to TRBD2. CDR3 size: 15 residues. V trimming: 4 bases; J trimming: 9 bases; junction bases outside the gene matches: 10. Per germline, CDR1 SGDLS and CDR2 YYNGEE. CDR3 residues: CASSSRGSGRSEQFF. The DNA for the CDR3 is TGTGCCAGCAGCTCAAGGGGTAGCGGGAGGAGTGAGCAGTTCTTC. Supplemented by reference TRBV9 and TRBJ2-1, the full variable domain reads DSGVTQTPKHLITATGQRVTLRCSPRSGDLSVYWYQQSLDQGLQFLIQYYNGEERAKGNILERFSAQQFPDLHSELNLSSLELGDSALYFCASSSRGSGRSEQFFGPGTRLTVL.

In its sample, this clonotype was seen once. The chain combines TRBV7-3 with TRBJ2-2, with D perhaps matching TRBD2 (6 bases). The length of the CDR3 is 15 residues. Trimming took off 6 bases at V and 0 bases at J, with 11 bases between the two ends. From germline, CDR1 is SGHTA and CDR2 FQGTGA. Written as DNA, the CDR3 is TGTGCCAGCAGGCATAGCGGATCGAACACCGGGGAGCTGTTTTTT. This translates into CASRHSGSNTGELFF.

This clonotype has more than one count but fewer than ten. This rearrangement joins TRBV7-9 to TRBJ2-1, with D possibly TRBD2 on 5 matching bases. Trimming cost V 3 bases and J 4 bases, with 13 bases left between them. CDR1 is SEHNR and CDR2 is FQNEAQ in the germline V gene (reference sequence). This CDR3 contains 15 residues. The CDR3 is CASSFPSGPYNEQFF. CDR3 coding DNA: TGTGCCAGCAGCTTCCCCAGCGGACCTTACAATGAGCAGTTCTTC.

In its sample, this clonotype was seen a few times. The chain links TRBV14 to TRBJ1-4, with unresolved D. Germline CDR1 reads SGHDN; CDR2 reads FVKESK. The germline V and J ends were trimmed by 4 bases and 8 bases, with 11 bases remaining between them. The CDR3 consists of 13 residues. The chain's CDR3 is CASSRLGGEKLFF. The CDR3 bases are TGTGCCAGCAGCCGACTGGGTGGCGAAAAACTGTTTTTT.

The V and J genes are TRBV12-3 or TRBV12-4 and TRBJ1-5, with 8 bases aligning to TRBD1. The trim removed 3 bases at V and 5 bases at J, leaving 3 bases unmatched. This CDR3 is 14 amino acids long. CDR3 region: CASSFSGGDQPQHF. The CDR3 DNA reads as TGTGCCAGCAGTTTTTCAGGGGGCGATCAGCCCCAGCATTTT.

This chain uses TRBV29-1 with TRBJ1-1; no clear D. The CDR3 runs 16 residues. Per the germline V gene, CDR1 is SQVTM and CDR2 is ANQGSEA. Trimming removed 7 bases from V and 0 bases from J, with 21 bases in between. The CDR3 coding sequence is TGCAGCGCCATCGCCCCGAACGGCGCGGTGAACACTGAAGCTTTCTTT. This gives the protein CSAIAPNGAVNTEAFF. Filled out from reference TRBV29-1 and TRBJ1-1, the complete variable domain reads SAVISQKPSRDICQRGTSLTIQCQVDSQVTMMFWYRQQPGQSLTLIATANQGSEATYESGFVIDKFPISRPNLTFSTLTVSNMSPEDSSIYLCSAIAPNGAVNTEAFFGQGTRLTVV.

The CDR3 spells CSAREQRSDTQYF. In DNA, the CDR3 is TGCAGTGCTAGGGAGCAAAGGTCAGATACGCAGTATTTT. J is TRBJ2-3 and V is TRBV20-1, with D unresolved. Trimming took off 3 bases at V and 4 bases at J, with 11 bases between the two ends. CDR1 and CDR2 from the germline V gene are DFQATT and SNEGSKA (reference sequence). The CDR3 is made up of 13 amino acids.